Listed below are T cell receptor beta chains from one sample, sequenced in a study of Graves' ophthalmopathy and Graves' hyperthyroidism. MiXCR was run by TCRdb on the multiplex PCR reads, yielding one entry per CDR3 protein. The table records hundreds of thousands of distinct CDR3 sequences, over 13% of them present only once. The specimen was blood. These receptors originate from a woman in her thirties with Graves' ophthalmopathy. Both conserved end residues are trimmed from each CDR3.

J gene	V gene	CDR3 protein
TRBJ1-2	TRBV2	ASTGQGYGYT
TRBJ1-1	TRBV7-3	ASSLEGMANTEAF
TRBJ2-6	TRBV12-3/TRBV12-4	ASSLASGQRSGANVLT
TRBJ2-2	TRBV20-1	SATAWGDGELF
TRBJ2-7	TRBV7-9	ASGLAGVEQY
TRBJ2-5	TRBV29-1	SVVLGLHDGETQY
TRBJ2-7	TRBV20-1	SATRTGVGDEQY
TRBJ1-1	TRBV3-1	ASSQAGQGLKNTEAF
TRBJ1-5	TRBV7-3	ASSCPLGPVRNQPQH
TRBJ2-5	TRBV7-9	ASSRTSGGPPETQY
TRBJ1-2	TRBV18	ASSPGQDYGYT
TRBJ2-7	TRBV4-2	ASSQEPLAGYEQY
TRBJ2-5	TRBV7-2	ASSRTGTLQETQY
TRBJ2-2	TRBV12-3/TRBV12-4	ASSLLAGGLIGELF
TRBJ1-2	TRBV6-5	ASSYFLRGTNYGYT
TRBJ1-3	TRBV7-8	ASGTGTTSSGNTIY
TRBJ2-7	TRBV10-3	AISTESYEQY
TRBJ1-3	TRBV7-8	ASSSRESGNTIY
TRBJ1-5	TRBV4-1	ASSQGASNQPQH
TRBJ1-2	TRBV19	ASSIEHARANYGYT
TRBJ1-2	TRBV7-3	ASSYGGSYGYT
TRBJ2-7	TRBV11-2	ASSLGTELWISYEQY
TRBJ1-2	TRBV4-1	ASSLEWDGSWHGYT
TRBJ2-7	TRBV15	ATSRAATYEQY